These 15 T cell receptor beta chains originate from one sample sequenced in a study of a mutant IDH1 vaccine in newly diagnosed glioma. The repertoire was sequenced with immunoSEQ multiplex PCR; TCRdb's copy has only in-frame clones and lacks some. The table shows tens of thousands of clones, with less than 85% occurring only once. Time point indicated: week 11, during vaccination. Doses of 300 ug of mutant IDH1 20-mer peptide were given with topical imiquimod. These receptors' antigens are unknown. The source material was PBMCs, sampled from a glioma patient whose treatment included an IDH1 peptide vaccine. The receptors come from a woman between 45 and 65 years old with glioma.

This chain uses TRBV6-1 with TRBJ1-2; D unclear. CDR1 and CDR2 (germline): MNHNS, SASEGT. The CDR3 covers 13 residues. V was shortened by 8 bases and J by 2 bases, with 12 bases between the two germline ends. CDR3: CASFPDPNYGYTF. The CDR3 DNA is TGTGCCAGCTTCCCCGACCCCAACTATGGCTACACCTTC.

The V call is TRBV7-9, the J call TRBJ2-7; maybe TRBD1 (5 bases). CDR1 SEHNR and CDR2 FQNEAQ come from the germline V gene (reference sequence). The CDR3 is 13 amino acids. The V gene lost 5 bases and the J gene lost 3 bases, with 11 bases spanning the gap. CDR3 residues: CASSPQDSYEQYF. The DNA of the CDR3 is TGTGCCAGCAGCCCGCAAGACAGCTACGAGCAGTACTTC.

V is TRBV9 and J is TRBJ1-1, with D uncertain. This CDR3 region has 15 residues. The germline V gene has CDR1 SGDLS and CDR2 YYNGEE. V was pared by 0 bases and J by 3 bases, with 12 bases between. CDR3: CASSVESEPYTEAFF. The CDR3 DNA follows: TGTGCCAGCAGCGTAGAATCAGAGCCCTACACTGAAGCTTTCTTT.

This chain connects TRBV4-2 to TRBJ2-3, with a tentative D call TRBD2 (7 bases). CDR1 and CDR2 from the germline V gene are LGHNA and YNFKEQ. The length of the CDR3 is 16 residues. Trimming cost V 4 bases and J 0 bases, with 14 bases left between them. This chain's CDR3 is CASSPRGGRSTDTQYF. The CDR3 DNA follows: TGTGCCAGCAGCCCAAGGGGGGGGCGGAGCACAGATACGCAGTATTTT.

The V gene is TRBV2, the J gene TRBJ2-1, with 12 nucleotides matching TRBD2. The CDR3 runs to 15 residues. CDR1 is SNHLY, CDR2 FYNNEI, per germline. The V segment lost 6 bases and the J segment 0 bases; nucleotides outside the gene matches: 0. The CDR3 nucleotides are TGTGCCAGCAGGACTAGCGGGGGCTCCTACAATGAGCAGTTCTTC. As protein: CASRTSGGSYNEQFF.

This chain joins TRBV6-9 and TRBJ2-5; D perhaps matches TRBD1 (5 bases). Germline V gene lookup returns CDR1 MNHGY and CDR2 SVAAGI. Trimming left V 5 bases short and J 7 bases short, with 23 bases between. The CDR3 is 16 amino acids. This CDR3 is CASSKLVGHLSGTQYF. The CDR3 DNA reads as TGTGCCAGCAGTAAATTAGTAGGACACCTTAGTGGGACCCAGTACTTC.

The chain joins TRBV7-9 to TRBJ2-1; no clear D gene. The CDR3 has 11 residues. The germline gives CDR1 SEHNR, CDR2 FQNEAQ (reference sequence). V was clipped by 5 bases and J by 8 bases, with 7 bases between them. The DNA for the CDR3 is TGTGCCAGCAGCCCGAGCGATGAGCAGTTCTTC. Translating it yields CASSPSDEQFF.

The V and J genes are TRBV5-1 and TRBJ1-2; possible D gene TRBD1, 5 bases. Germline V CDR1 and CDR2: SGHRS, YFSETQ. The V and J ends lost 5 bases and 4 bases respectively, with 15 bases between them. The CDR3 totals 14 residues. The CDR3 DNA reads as TGCGCCAGCAGTAATGGCAGGGTGGCCTATGGCTACACCTTC. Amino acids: CASSNGRVAYGYTF.

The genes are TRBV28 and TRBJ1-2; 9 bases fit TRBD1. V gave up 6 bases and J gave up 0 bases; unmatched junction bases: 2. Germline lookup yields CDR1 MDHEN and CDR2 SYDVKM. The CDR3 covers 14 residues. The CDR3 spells CASRGQGTNYGYTF. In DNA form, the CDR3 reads TGTGCCAGCAGGGGACAGGGAACTAACTATGGCTACACCTTC.

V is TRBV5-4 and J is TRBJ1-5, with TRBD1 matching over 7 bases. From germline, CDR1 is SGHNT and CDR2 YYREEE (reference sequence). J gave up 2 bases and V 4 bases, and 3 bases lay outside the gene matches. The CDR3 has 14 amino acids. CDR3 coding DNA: TGTGCCAGCAGCCGGGGGACAGGCAATCAGCCCCAGCATTTT. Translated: CASSRGTGNQPQHF.

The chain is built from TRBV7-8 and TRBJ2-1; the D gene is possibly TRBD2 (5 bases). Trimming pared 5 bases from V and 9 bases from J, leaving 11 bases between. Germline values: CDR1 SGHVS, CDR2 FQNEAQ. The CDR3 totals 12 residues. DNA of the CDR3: TGTGCCAGCAGCATTACTAGTGGTGAGCAGTTCTTC. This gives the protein CASSITSGEQFF.

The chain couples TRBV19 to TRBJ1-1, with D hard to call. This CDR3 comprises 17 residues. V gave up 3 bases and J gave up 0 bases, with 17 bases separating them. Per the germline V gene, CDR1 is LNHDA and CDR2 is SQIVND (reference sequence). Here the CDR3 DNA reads TGTGCCAGTAGTATTGAAGTGGTTAGGGTAGTGAACACTGAAGCTTTCTTT. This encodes CASSIEVVRVVNTEAFF.

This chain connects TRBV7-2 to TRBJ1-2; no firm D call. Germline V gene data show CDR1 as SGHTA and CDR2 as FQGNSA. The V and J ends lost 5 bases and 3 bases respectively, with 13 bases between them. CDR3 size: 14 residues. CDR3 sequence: CASSLGGSDYGYTF. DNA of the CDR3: TGTGCCAGCAGCCTAGGAGGGTCAGACTATGGCTACACCTTC.

Here the CDR3 reads CASSLVTVYNEQFF. CDR3 sequence (DNA): TGTGCCAGCAGCTTAGTAACCGTCTACAATGAGCAGTTCTTC. This chain connects TRBV7-2 to TRBJ2-1; D gene unclear. V lost 1 base and J 3 bases, leaving 7 bases between the germline ends. The CDR3 covers 14 residues. Germline CDR1 is SGHTA and CDR2 is FQGNSA.

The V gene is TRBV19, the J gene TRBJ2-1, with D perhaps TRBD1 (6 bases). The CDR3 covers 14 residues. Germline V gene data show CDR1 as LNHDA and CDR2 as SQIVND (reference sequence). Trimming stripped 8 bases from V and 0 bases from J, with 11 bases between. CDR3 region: CASLDRSSYNEQFF. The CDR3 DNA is TGTGCCAGTCTTGACAGGAGCTCCTACAATGAGCAGTTCTTC.